A selection of T cell receptor beta chains follows, all from one sample in a study of blood T cell repertoires in COVID-19. Libraries were prepared by immunoSEQ multiplex PCR; TCRdb keeps only in-frame clonotypes and omits some of them. Among 220,000 or so clones listed, around 87% were seen once. What was sequenced was PBMCs or T cells enriched from blood (not recorded which). The receptors derive from a man in his thirties or forties who had been exposed to COVID-19. Both conserved end residues are part of each CDR3. Clone size, where shown, is once, few, many, or a class for clones that have expanded.

j_call v_call clone_size cdr3_aa
TRBJ1-5 TRBV4-1 once CASSQDRGQPQHF
TRBJ1-4 TRBV5-6 NA CASSLAFRQFSQEKLFF
TRBJ2-2 TRBV11-1 NA CASSLVRVSAGELFF
TRBJ2-7 TRBV12-3/TRBV12-4 NA CASSVITYEQYF
TRBJ1-2 TRBV5-6 NA CASSFPGRVGGYTF
TRBJ1-2 TRBV9 NA CASSGGLGRYTF
TRBJ1-2 TRBV30 NA CASDRVNGYTF
TRBJ2-3 TRBV9 NA CASSVGPDADTQYF
TRBJ1-2 TRBV6-5 NA CASSYLQGAGGYTF
TRBJ2-3 TRBV7-9 NA CASSLSRRGSTDTQYF
TRBJ1-1 TRBV9 NA CASSVGFPGTGAFQVNTEAFF
TRBJ2-7 TRBV6-5 NA CASGRREREQYF
TRBJ2-3 TRBV3-1/TRBV3-2 NA CASSRSGEDTQYF
TRBJ1-2 TRBV7-2 NA CASSFLPEANYGYTF